The 11 T cell receptor beta chains below come from one sample, sequenced in a study of blood T cell repertoires in COVID-19. Sequencing used immunoSEQ multiplex PCR; TCRdb keeps in-frame clones, though not all of them. The sample has around 480,000 clones, approximately 90% seen once. The material sequenced was peripheral blood. The receptors shown here come from a woman aged 45-65 years with COVID-19, enrolled during active disease.

V usage is TRBV30 and J usage is TRBJ2-7; TRBD1 aligns across 8 bases. Trimming at V came to 2 bases and at J to 1 base, leaving 10 bases not matched to a gene. CDR1 is GTSNPN and CDR2 is SVGIG in the germline V gene (reference sequence). The CDR3 runs to 16 residues. CDR3 region: CAWSILIGTGSYEQYF. As DNA, the CDR3 is TGTGCCTGGAGTATTCTTATTGGGACAGGATCCTACGAGCAGTACTTC.

The CDR3 sequence: CASMKDTDQPQHF. CDR3 nucleotides: TGTGCCAGCATGAAGGACACCGATCAGCCCCAGCATTTT. The chain joins TRBV7-8 to TRBJ1-5, with D possibly matching TRBD1 (5 bases). Between the trimmed V and J ends, which lost 7 bases and 5 bases, there was a span of 12 bases. Germline V gene lookup returns CDR1 SGHVS and CDR2 FQNEAQ. The CDR3 spans 13 residues.

The chain has TRBV28 and TRBJ1-2; possibly TRBD1 for D (5 bases). There are 15 residues in the CDR3. V lost 1 base and J 8 bases, leaving 17 bases between the germline ends. The V gene's germline CDR1 is MDHEN and CDR2 SYDVKM. The chain's CDR3 is CASSLSEGGKGGYTF. Written as DNA, the CDR3 is TGTGCCAGCAGTTTATCTGAGGGCGGGAAGGGGGGCTACACCTTC.

The chain couples TRBV11-2 to TRBJ2-4; TRBD2 is a possible D gene (6 bases). Per the germline V gene, CDR1 is SGHAT and CDR2 is FQNNGV. V was shortened by 5 bases and J by 3 bases, with 14 bases between the two germline ends. This CDR3 contains 15 residues. The CDR3 DNA follows: TGTGCCAGCAGCCTCATATGGGAGGTCAAAAACATTCAGTACTTC. Translated, it gives CASSLIWEVKNIQYF. Together with reference TRBV11-2 and TRBJ2-4, the CDR3 gives the full variable domain: EAGVAQSPRYKIIEKRQSVAFWCNPISGHATLYWYQQILGQGPKLLIQFQNNGVVDDSQLPKDRFSAERLKGVDSTLKIQPAKLEDSAVYLCASSLIWEVKNIQYFGAGTRLSVL.

The chain recombines TRBV7-5 with TRBJ2-7; the table's D gene call, TRBD1, was not cross checked with the DNA. TRBV7-5 represents a pseudogene. The CDR3 covers 13 residues. The CDR3 loop reads CARSWPSPYEQYF. CDR3 sequence (DNA): TGTGCCAGAAGCTGGCCTTCGCCCTACGAGCAGTACTTC.

The rearrangement uses TRBV28 and TRBJ2-5; the D gene is possibly TRBD1 (7 bases). CDR1 MDHEN and CDR2 SYDVKM come from the germline V gene. Trimming took 6 bases from V and 2 from J, leaving 13 bases between them. CDR3 size: 14 residues. The CDR3 coding sequence is TGTGCCAGCAGGCAGGGGGGAAATCAAGAGACCCAGTACTTC. It codes for CASRQGGNQETQYF.

The chain recombines TRBV20-1 with TRBJ2-3, with D perhaps TRBD1 or TRBD2 (6 bases each). Germline-derived CDR1 and CDR2 are DFQATT and SNEGSKA (reference sequence). Trimming took 5 bases from V and 1 from J, leaving 10 bases between them. This CDR3 region has 13 residues. For the CDR3, the DNA is TGCAGTGCTCGTGGGGGGCGCACAGATACGCAGTATTTT. Protein sequence: CSARGGRTDTQYF.

This chain connects TRBV9 to TRBJ2-7, with D possibly matching TRBD2 (5 bases). The germline CDR1 and CDR2 sequences are SGDLS and YYNGEE. V gave up 0 bases and J gave up 6 bases, with 10 bases separating them. This CDR3 has 13 residues. Here the CDR3 reads CASSVGEGGEQYF. The DNA for the CDR3 is TGTGCCAGCAGCGTAGGAGAGGGCGGCGAGCAGTACTTC.

V gene TRBV3-1 (or the pseudogene TRBV3-2) combines with J gene TRBJ1-2; 8 nucleotides line up with TRBD1. The length of the CDR3 is 15 residues. With 1 base clipped from V and 12 bases from J, the junction kept 13 bases outside the gene matches. Germline-derived CDR1 and CDR2 are LGHDT and YNNKEL (reference sequence). For the CDR3, the DNA is TGTGCCAGCAGCCAAGTGTCAGACAGGGGCCTTCCTCACACCTTC. Protein: CASSQVSDRGLPHTF.

The genes are TRBV6-6 and TRBJ1-3; the D is unclear. With 7 bases removed from V and 3 bases from J, the gap between germline ends came to 13 bases. Germline-derived CDR1 and CDR2 are MNHNY and SVGAGI (reference sequence). The CDR3 is 14 residues long. As DNA, the CDR3 is TGTGCCAGCAACCTTTTACCGGGTGGAAACACCATATATTTT. It is translated as CASNLLPGGNTIYF.

The rearrangement joins TRBV30 to TRBJ1-6, with 9 bases identical to TRBD1. CDR1 is GTSNPN, CDR2 SVGIG, per germline (reference sequence). The CDR3 totals 15 residues. Trimming cost V 1 base and J 8 bases; bases outside gene matches: 6. CDR3 amino acids: CAWSAPGQGDSPLHF. DNA for the CDR3: TGTGCCTGGAGTGCACCGGGACAGGGAGATTCACCCCTCCACTTT. The variable domain in full, with the rest retrieved from reference TRBV30 and TRBJ1-6, is SQTIHQWPATLVQPVGSPLSLECTVEGTSNPNLYWYRQAAGRGLQLLFYSVGIGQISSEVPQNLSASRPQDRQFILSSKKLLLSDSGFYLCAWSAPGQGDSPLHFGNGTRLTVT.